A selection of T cell receptor beta chains follows, all from one sample in a study of T cells in Graves' hyperthyroidism and ophthalmopathy. TCRdb processed the multiplex PCR reads anew with MiXCR; each CDR3 protein has one entry. The sample contains roughly 130,000 distinct CDR3 sequences, approximately 20% of which appear only once. Sequencing was performed on blood. Receptor source: a woman aged 45 to 65 with Graves' hyperthyroidism that later progressed to Graves' ophthalmopathy. The CDR3 runs from the conserved cysteine through the conserved F or W. D genes are given only for firm matches. For some rows the clone size is stated as once, few or many, or as a class when expanded; others skip it.

TRBJ1-5 TRBV4-1 . . TGCGCCAGCAGCCAAGAAACAGGTAATCAGCCCCAGCATTTT CASSQETGNQPQHF
TRBJ2-7 TRBV20-1 few . TGCAGTGCCGAGGCAGGGCCGTCCTCCTACGAGCAGTACTTC CSAEAGPSSYEQYF
TRBJ2-6 TRBV6-2/TRBV6-3 . TRBD1 TGTGCCAGCAGCCGCCGGACAGGGGAAAGGTCTGGGGCCAACGTCCTGACTTTC CASSRRTGERSGANVLTF
TRBJ1-2 TRBV27 many . TGTGCCAGCAGTGGGTACGGTGGTGCGGGCTACACCTTC CASSGYGGAGYTF
TRBJ2-7 TRBV7-2 many . TGTGCCAGCAGCTTCTTCGACGGCTACGAGCAGTACTTC CASSFFDGYEQYF
TRBJ2-5 TRBV29-1 . TRBD2 TGCAGCATGGGGGGGGAGACCCAGTACTTC CSMGGETQYF
TRBJ1-1 TRBV7-3 many . TGTGCCAGCAGCTTAAGCGCAACAGGGAACACTGAAGCTTTCTTT CASSLSATGNTEAFF
TRBJ2-7 TRBV2 many . TGTGCCAGCAGTGACAGGAGACAGTCTTCCTACGAGCAGTACTTC CASSDRRQSSYEQYF
TRBJ2-6 TRBV30 few TRBD2 TGTGCCTCCCCGGGGGGGGGACTAGCAGGTGGGGCCAACGTCCTGACTTTC CASPGGGLAGGANVLTF
TRBJ2-1 TRBV10-1 many TRBD2 TGCGCCAGCAGTGAGTCCCTCGGGGACTACTACAATGAGCAGTTCTTC CASSESLGDYYNEQFF
TRBJ2-2 TRBV5-1 many TRBD2 TGCGCCAGCAGCTTGGCAGTGACTAGCGGGTTACCCACCGGGGAGCTGTTTTTT CASSLAVTSGLPTGELFF
TRBJ2-1 TRBV5-1 many TRBD2 TGCGCCAGCAGCCCAGGACTAGCGACAAACAATGAGCAGTTCTTC CASSPGLATNNEQFF
TRBJ1-1 TRBV20-1 . . TGCAGTGCTAGAGAGGGAGGGGGGAGCACTGAAGCTTTCTTT CSAREGGGSTEAFF
TRBJ2-7 TRBV29-1 many TRBD2 TGCAGCGTTGAGGGCCCAACTAGCGACGAGCAGTACTTC CSVEGPTSDEQYF
TRBJ2-3 TRBV20-1 few . TGCAGTGCTAGAGCTACTTCTTTTACGCAGTATTTT CSARATSFTQYF
TRBJ1-1 TRBV5-5 many . TGTGCCAGCAGCCCCCTGACAGGTATGAACACTGAAGCTTTCTTT CASSPLTGMNTEAFF
TRBJ1-1 TRBV5-8 many . TGTGCCAGCACCCCATCCCCCGGGGGCACTGAAGCTTTCTTT CASTPSPGGTEAFF
TRBJ2-3 TRBV2 many TRBD1 TGTGCCAGCATTATACCGGGACAGGGGAAGGATACGCAGTATTTT CASIIPGQGKDTQYF
TRBJ2-2 TRBV7-3 many . TGTGCCAGCAGCACCCAGGGCACCGGGGAGCTGTTTTTT CASSTQGTGELFF
TRBJ2-3 TRBV15 . . TGTGCCACCAGCAGAGAAGTTAGCAGGACTACTACAGATACGCAGTATTTT CATSREVSRTTTDTQYF
TRBJ1-5 TRBV6-1 many . TGTGCCAGCAGTTTAGAGGCGGGACGGAACAATCAGCCCCAGCATTTT CASSLEAGRNNQPQHF
TRBJ2-5 TRBV28 many . TGTGCCAGCAGTTTGGCCAGGGCAACCTCCAGAGAGACCCAGTACTTC CASSLARATSRETQYF
TRBJ1-1 TRBV11-2 many . TGTGCCAGCAGCTCAGTACAGTACACTGAAGCTTTCTTT CASSSVQYTEAFF
TRBJ2-3 TRBV3-1 . TRBD2 TGTGCCAGCAGTTACCCCCAAAGCGGGACTAGCACAGATACGCAGTATTTT CASSYPQSGTSTDTQYF
TRBJ2-1 TRBV6-1 many TRBD2 TGTGCCAGCAGTTTGAGACTAGCGGGAGTCGATGAGCAGTTCTTC CASSLRLAGVDEQFF
TRBJ2-3 TRBV4-2 few . TGTGCCAGCAGCCAAGGACCGCAGGGGACAGATACGCAGTATTTT CASSQGPQGTDTQYF
TRBJ1-1 TRBV6-1 many . TGTGCCAGCAGTGAAAACAGGAACACTGAAGCTTTCTTT CASSENRNTEAFF
TRBJ2-6 TRBV12-3/TRBV12-4 . . TGTGCCAGCGGGCCGAGGGGCACTGGGGCCAACGTCCTGACTTTC CASGPRGTGANVLTF
TRBJ2-1 TRBV5-1 . . TGCGCCAGCAGCCTATCGAGCAGGAGCTCCTACAATGAGCAGTTCTTC CASSLSSRSSYNEQFF
TRBJ2-4 TRBV27 few TRBD2 TGTGCCAGCCATGCGGGAGGGGCCAAAAACATTCAGTACTTC CASHAGGAKNIQYF
TRBJ1-2 TRBV29-1 many . TGCAGCGTTGACAGGGGCGGGGGCTATGGCTACACCTTC CSVDRGGGYGYTF
TRBJ2-3 TRBV3-1 . TRBD2 TGTGCCAGCAGCCAACTCAATCTCCTAGCGGGGAGAGATACGCAGTATTTT CASSQLNLLAGRDTQYF
TRBJ1-5 TRBV19 . . TGTGCCAGTAGTATACAGGGAGATAGCAATCAGCCCCAGCATTTT CASSIQGDSNQPQHF
TRBJ1-2 TRBV29-1 . TRBD1 TGCAGCGCCGACAGGGGGCGAGTTGGCTACACCTTC CSADRGRVGYTF
TRBJ2-7 TRBV27 many TRBD2 TGTGCCAGCAGGACTAGCGGGCCCTACGAGCAGTACTTC CASRTSGPYEQYF
TRBJ1-6 TRBV6-2/TRBV6-3 . . TGTGCCAGCAAGGCAGGTCTGACGAACAATTCACCCCTCCACTTT CASKAGLTNNSPLHF
TRBJ1-5 TRBV28 many . TGTGCCAGCAGTTTAGCCGGGCGGCCTGGGCCCCAGCATTTT CASSLAGRPGPQHF
TRBJ2-2 TRBV20-1 few TRBD1 TGCAGTGCTAGGCCCCCCGGGACAGGGGGCACCGGGGAGCTGTTTTTT CSARPPGTGGTGELFF
TRBJ2-7 TRBV12-3/TRBV12-4 many . TGTGCCAGCAGTTTTCTGGACAAGGTTGATTACGAGCAGTACTTC CASSFLDKVDYEQYF
TRBJ2-1 TRBV29-1 . . TGCAGCGTTGATTCCGGGAGCCACAATGAGCAGTTCTTC CSVDSGSHNEQFF
TRBJ2-1 TRBV2 many . TGTGCCAGCAGCGCCTCGGTGTTCTTC CASSASVFF
TRBJ2-7 TRBV7-7 many TRBD1 TGTGCTAGCAGTAAGGACAGGTCCTACGAGCAGTACTTC CASSKDRSYEQYF
TRBJ2-2 TRBV7-9 . . TGTGCCAGCAGCTTAGGGGGGCTTGACACCGGGGAGCTGTTTTTT CASSLGGLDTGELFF
TRBJ1-3 TRBV18 . . TGTGCCAGCTCACTAGGGCGGAGTGACTCTGGAAACACCATATATTTT CASSLGRSDSGNTIYF
TRBJ1-2 TRBV5-4 . . TGTGCCAGCAGCTTGTTCTCTGGCTACACCTTC CASSLFSGYTF
TRBJ2-2 TRBV29-1 . . TGCAGCGTTGGCTCGACTATTAACACCGGGGAGCTGTTTTTT CSVGSTINTGELFF
TRBJ2-2 TRBV15 few TRBD1 TGTGCCACCAGCAGGGACAGGCGGAACACCGGGGAGCTGTTTTTT CATSRDRRNTGELFF
TRBJ2-4 TRBV4-1 few . TGCGCCAGCAGCCAAGGATGGGACAACCGGAACATTCAGTACTTC CASSQGWDNRNIQYF
TRBJ2-1 TRBV5-1 few . TGCGCCAGCAGCTTGGGGGGTGTCCCTCGGGGGTACAATGAGCAGTTCTTC CASSLGGVPRGYNEQFF
TRBJ1-1 TRBV18 many TRBD1 TGTGCCAGCTCCGAACAGGGGGAGAACACTGAAGCTTTCTTT CASSEQGENTEAFF
TRBJ1-1 TRBV7-9 many . TGTGCCAGCAGCTTCGAGGGGAACACTGAAGCTTTCTTT CASSFEGNTEAFF
TRBJ1-4 TRBV20-1 once TRBD1 TGCAGTGCTAGGCCGGACAGGGGTAATGAAAAACTGTTTTTT CSARPDRGNEKLFF
TRBJ1-2 TRBV2 . TRBD1 TGTGCCAGCAGTCGGGACAGGGAGAATGGCTACACCTTC CASSRDRENGYTF
TRBJ2-7 TRBV16 . . TGTGCCAGCAGCCCCTGGACTAACACCTACGAGCAGTACTTC CASSPWTNTYEQYF
TRBJ1-5 TRBV12-3/TRBV12-4 many . TGTGCCAGCAGCCCTTACAGTGGGGGCAATCAGCCCCAGCATTTT CASSPYSGGNQPQHF
TRBJ2-3 TRBV4-2 few . TGTGCCAGCAGCCAAGATCTCCGGGAGGATACGCAGTATTTT CASSQDLREDTQYF
TRBJ2-7 TRBV27 few . TGTGCCAGCAGACGCCAGCCGGGGGAGCAGTACTTC CASRRQPGEQYF
TRBJ2-3 TRBV19 few . TGTGCCAGTAGTGGCGTCACTTCTAGCACAGATACGCAGTATTTT CASSGVTSSTDTQYF
TRBJ1-6 TRBV15 . TRBD1 TGTGCCACCAGCAGAAAAACAGGGGGAAATTCACCCCTCCACTTT CATSRKTGGNSPLHF